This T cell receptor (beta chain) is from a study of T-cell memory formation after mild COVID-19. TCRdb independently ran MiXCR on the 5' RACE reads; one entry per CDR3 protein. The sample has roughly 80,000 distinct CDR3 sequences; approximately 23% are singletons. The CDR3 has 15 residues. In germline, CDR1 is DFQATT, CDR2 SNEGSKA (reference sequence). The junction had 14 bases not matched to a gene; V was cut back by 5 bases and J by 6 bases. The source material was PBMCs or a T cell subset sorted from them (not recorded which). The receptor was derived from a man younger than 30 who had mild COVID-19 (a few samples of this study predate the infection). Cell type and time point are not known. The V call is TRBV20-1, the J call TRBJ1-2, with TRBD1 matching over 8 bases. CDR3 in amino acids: CSAATLTGDMDGYTF. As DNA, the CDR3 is TGCAGTGCTGCCACATTGACAGGGGATATGGATGGCTACACCTTC.